What follows are 16 T cell receptor beta chains derived from one specimen sequenced in a study of T-cell memory formation after mild COVID-19. TCRdb re-derived calls from the 5' RACE reads in MiXCR, one entry per CDR3 protein. The sample holds 50,000 or so distinct CDR3 sequences; 27% are singletons and the top ten take around 45%. The sequencing sample was made of PBMCs or a T cell subset sorted from them (not recorded which). The receptor source for this set is a man between 18 and 35 years old who had mild COVID-19 (a few samples of this study predate the infection). Cell type and time point are not known.

This chain uses TRBV7-9 with TRBJ2-7, with 8 bases identical to TRBD2. This CDR3 spans 16 amino acids. Germline loops: CDR1 SEHNR, CDR2 FQNEAQ (reference sequence). Trimming at V came to 5 bases and at J to 3 bases, leaving 12 bases not matched to a gene. DNA for the CDR3: TGTGCCAGCAGCCAACTTCTCGGGGGGGTCGACTACGAGCAGTACTTC. It yields the protein CASSQLLGGVDYEQYF.

The chain joins TRBV28 to TRBJ1-5; D is unclear. The CDR3 totals 12 residues. Germline CDR1 and CDR2: MDHEN and SYDVKM. The V end lost 3 bases, the J end lost 13 bases, and 13 bases lay between the germline ends. The chain's CDR3 is CASSFRSPQQHF. CDR3 nucleotides: TGTGCCAGCAGTTTCCGGTCCCCCCAGCAGCATTTT. The variable domain in full, with the rest retrieved from reference TRBV28 and TRBJ1-5, is DVKVTQSSRYLVKRTGEKVFLECVQDMDHENMFWYRQDPGLGLRLIYFSYDVKMKEKGDIPEGYSVSREKKERFSLILESASTNQTSMYLCASSFRSPQQHFGDGTRLSIL.

The V and J genes are TRBV5-1 and TRBJ2-5, with a possible D match to TRBD1 (5 bases). The V and J ends lost 0 bases and 1 base respectively, with 10 bases between them. The CDR3 consists of 15 residues. Germline V gene sequence: CDR1 SGHRS, CDR2 YFSETQ. The CDR3 reads CASSLGDRVQETQYF. The CDR3 nucleotides read TGCGCCAGCAGCTTGGGTGACAGAGTCCAAGAGACCCAGTACTTC.

In its sample, this clonotype was seen a few times. The V and J genes are TRBV12-3 or TRBV12-4 and TRBJ2-2, with D possibly being TRBD1 or TRBD2 (5 bases each). This CDR3 is 15 amino acids long. V was trimmed by 2 bases and J by 6 bases, leaving 13 bases between them. The CDR3, as DNA: TGTGCCAGCAGTTTACCGAACCGGGGACCCGGGGAGCTGTTTTTT. Translated: CASSLPNRGPGELFF.

V is TRBV7-6 and J is TRBJ2-2; 8 bases line up with TRBD1. Germline CDR1 reads SGHVS; CDR2 reads FNYEAQ. The V segment lost 0 bases and the J segment 0 bases; nucleotides outside the gene matches: 9. The CDR3 is made up of 19 amino acids. The CDR3 coding sequence is TGTGCCAGCAGCTTAGCGCAGGGGGCTGTTACAGCGAACACCGGGGAGCTGTTTTTT. Encoded protein: CASSLAQGAVTANTGELFF.

The chain carries TRBV6-5 and TRBJ1-6, with 7 bases identical to TRBD1. J gave up 7 bases and V 6 bases, and 6 bases lay outside the gene matches. Germline lookup yields CDR1 MNHEY and CDR2 SVGAGI. This CDR3 has 14 residues. Written as DNA, the CDR3 is TGTGCCAGCAGACCGACAGGGAGGAATTCACCCCTCCACTTT. As protein: CASRPTGRNSPLHF.

This clonotype was observed a few times. This chain joins TRBV4-3 and TRBJ2-7, with 7 bases aligning to TRBD2. Germline-derived CDR1 and CDR2 are LGHNA and YSLEER. The CDR3 is 14 residues long. V shed 1 base, J shed 3 bases, and the junction held 3 bases outside the gene matches. The CDR3 bases are TGCGCCAGCAGCCAAGGGGCGGGGGACTACGAGCAGTACTTC. Amino acids: CASSQGAGDYEQYF.

This clonotype appeared a few times. CDR3 in amino acids: CASKGRGGQPQHF. The CDR3 DNA reads as TGTGCCAGCAAAGGCAGGGGAGGTCAGCCCCAGCATTTT. V usage is TRBV6-2 or TRBV6-3 and J usage is TRBJ1-5; TRBD1 is a possible D gene (6 bases). The V gene's germline CDR1 is MNHEY and CDR2 SVGEGT. The CDR3 length is 13 residues. The V and J ends lost 7 bases and 6 bases respectively, with 13 bases between them.

A few counts support this clonotype. The chain employs TRBV4-3 and TRBJ2-1, with no clear D. With 1 base removed from V and 2 bases from J, the gap between germline ends came to 9 bases. This CDR3 is built from 15 residues. Germline CDR1 is LGHNA and CDR2 is YSLEER. The CDR3 protein is CASSQAKGPYNEQFF. In DNA form, the CDR3 reads TGCGCCAGCAGCCAAGCCAAGGGCCCCTACAATGAGCAGTTCTTC.

J is TRBJ2-1 and V is TRBV7-3, with D perhaps TRBD2 (5 bases). The CDR3 is 15 residues long. The germline V gene encodes CDR1 SGHTA and CDR2 FQGTGA. Between the trimmed V and J ends, which lost 4 bases and 0 bases, there was a span of 10 bases. The CDR3 DNA reads TGTGCCAGCAGCTCGGACTCAAGCTCCTACAATGAGCAGTTCTTC. Translated: CASSSDSSSYNEQFF.

V usage is TRBV12-3 or TRBV12-4 and J usage is TRBJ2-1; possible D gene TRBD2, 6 bases. V dropped 6 bases and J dropped 3 bases, with 15 bases sitting between them. The CDR3 contains 15 residues. The CDR3 nucleotides read TGTGCCAGCAGATCAGCGGGCAGGAGCTACAATGAGCAGTTCTTC. Amino acid sequence: CASRSAGRSYNEQFF.

The chain employs TRBV5-1 and TRBJ2-1; D not resolved. Trimming stripped 2 bases from V and 2 bases from J, with 11 bases between. The CDR3 covers 15 residues. Germline V CDR1 and CDR2: SGHRS, YFSETQ. CDR3 DNA sequence: TGCGCCAGCAGCTTTGCGGTGTTGGCCTACAATGAGCAGTTCTTC. It encodes CASSFAVLAYNEQFF.

There are a few counts of this clonotype. V usage is TRBV30 and J usage is TRBJ2-1; no definite D call. The CDR3 length is 12 residues. The V gene lost 4 bases and the J gene lost 6 bases, with 10 bases spanning the gap. Germline assignment: CDR1 GTSNPN and CDR2 SVGIG (reference sequence). The CDR3 nucleotides are TGTGCCTGGACATCAGACGGCAATGAGCAGTTCTTC. Its protein is CAWTSDGNEQFF.

This clonotype has only a few counts. The V gene is TRBV7-9, the J gene TRBJ1-2, with 8 positions matching TRBD1. CDR1 and CDR2 from the germline V gene are SEHNR and FQNEAQ (reference sequence). The CDR3 has 16 residues. Trimming at V came to 4 bases and at J to 6 bases, leaving 13 bases not matched to a gene. CDR3 region: CASSSSPSDRDHGYTF. CDR3 sequence (DNA): TGTGCCAGCAGCTCATCCCCTTCGGACAGGGATCATGGCTACACCTTC.

V usage is TRBV7-8 and J usage is TRBJ2-5; TRBD2 is a possible D gene (6 bases). Deletions cut 3 bases from V and 5 bases from J, with 10 bases between. Looked up from germline, CDR1 is SGHVS and CDR2 is FQNEAQ. The CDR3 contains 13 residues. CDR3 in amino acids: CASSFGSRETQYF. As DNA, the CDR3 is TGTGCCAGCAGCTTCGGGAGTCGGGAGACCCAGTACTTC. Full variable domain (outside the CDR3, taken from reference TRBV7-8 and TRBJ2-5): GAGVSQSPRYKVAKRGQDVALRCDPISGHVSLFWYQQALGQGPEFLTYFQNEAQLDKSGLPSDRFFAERPEGSVSTLKIQRTQQEDSAVYLCASSFGSRETQYFGPGTRLLVL.

V and J are TRBV12-3 or TRBV12-4 and TRBJ1-2; D call uncertain. The CDR3 sequence is 11 residues long. Between the trimmed V and J ends, which lost 5 bases and 3 bases, there was a span of 4 bases. CDR3 in amino acids: CASSRDYGYTF. The CDR3 DNA is TGTGCCAGCAGTAGGGACTATGGCTACACCTTC.